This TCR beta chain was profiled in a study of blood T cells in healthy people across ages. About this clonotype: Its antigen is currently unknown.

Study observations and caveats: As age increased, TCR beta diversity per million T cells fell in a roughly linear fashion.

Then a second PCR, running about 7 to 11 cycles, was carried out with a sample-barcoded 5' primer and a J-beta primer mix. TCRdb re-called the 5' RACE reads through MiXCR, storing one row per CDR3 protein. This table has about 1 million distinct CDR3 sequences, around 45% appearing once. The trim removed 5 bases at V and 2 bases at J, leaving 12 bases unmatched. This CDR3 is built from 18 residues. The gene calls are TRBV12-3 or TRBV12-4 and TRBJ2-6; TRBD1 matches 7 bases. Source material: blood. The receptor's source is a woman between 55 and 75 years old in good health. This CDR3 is CASSPQTGTVTGANVLTF. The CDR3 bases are TGTGCCAGCAGTCCACAAACCGGGACAGTGACTGGGGCCAACGTCCTGACTTTC.